Following are 19 T cell receptor beta chains from one sample sequenced in a study of shared clonotypes between healthy human individuals. The repertoire was sequenced with immunoSEQ multiplex PCR; TCRdb's copy has only in-frame clones and lacks some. The sample shows around 2.5 million clones, approximately 94% of them seen only once. The specimen was naive CD4+ T cells from PBMCs. Indicated subset: CD45RA+ positively selected. The receptors stem from a young man in good health. Some clones in this sample may be carry-over from other donors' samples.

J is TRBJ1-5 and V is TRBV6-6; 7 nucleotides line up with TRBD1. In germline, CDR1 is MNHNY, CDR2 SVGAGI (reference sequence). The V segment lost 6 bases and the J segment 9 bases; nucleotides outside the gene matches: 11. The CDR3 spans 14 residues. CDR3 nucleotide sequence: TGTGCCAGCAGCTTGACAGGGATCTATTTGCCCCAGCATTTT. This encodes CASSLTGIYLPQHF.

The chain couples TRBV14 to TRBJ1-3; tentatively, D is TRBD1 (5 bases). V was clipped by 6 bases and J by 3 bases, with 9 bases between them. Germline assignment: CDR1 SGHDN and CDR2 FVKESK. This CDR3 comprises 13 residues. The CDR3 loop is CASRWGFGNTIYF. The CDR3 DNA is TGTGCCAGCAGATGGGGGTTTGGAAACACCATATATTTT.

This sequence joins TRBV15 and TRBJ2-5; the D call may be TRBD1 or TRBD2 (6 bases each). The CDR3 runs 15 residues. Germline V CDR1 and CDR2: LNHNV, YYDKDF (reference sequence). V lost 6 bases and J lost 1, with 15 bases in between. The CDR3 coding sequence is TGTGCCACCAGACCTACACAGGGAGGCCAAGAGACCCAGTACTTC. Amino acids: CATRPTQGGQETQYF.

The rearrangement joins TRBV6-1 to TRBJ2-1, with D perhaps TRBD1 or TRBD2 (6 bases each). CDR1 and CDR2 from the germline V gene are MNHNS and SASEGT. The ends were cut back, 8 bases at V and 0 bases at J, with 14 bases in the middle. The CDR3 is 15 amino acids. This chain's CDR3 is CASGGLARSYNEQFF. CDR3 DNA sequence: TGTGCCAGCGGGGGCCTAGCGCGCTCCTACAATGAGCAGTTCTTC.

The rearrangement uses TRBV4-2 and TRBJ2-3; tentatively, D is TRBD2 (5 bases). Germline assignment: CDR1 LGHNA and CDR2 YNFKEQ. The CDR3 loop spans 15 amino acids. V was trimmed by 4 bases and J by 1 base, leaving 12 bases between them. Here the CDR3 DNA reads TGTGCCAGCAGCCGTACGACCGGGGGCACAGATACGCAGTATTTT. Its translation is CASSRTTGGTDTQYF.

J is TRBJ2-1 and V is TRBV7-3, with 13 bases identical to TRBD2. This CDR3 is 17 amino acids long. V shed 5 bases and J 7 bases; nucleotides not matched to a gene: 11. CDR1 is SGHTA, CDR2 FQGTGA, per germline. CDR3 nucleotides: TGTGCCAGCAGCCCATCAATGACTAGCGGGAGGTATAATGAGCAGTTCTTC. Translating it yields CASSPSMTSGRYNEQFF.

The CDR3 DNA reads as TGTGCCAGCAGTCGGAACAGGGTGATCTGGGCAGTAGAGACCCAGTACTTC. Translated: CASSRNRVIWAVETQYF. The chain joins TRBV28 to TRBJ2-5; TRBD1 might be the D (6 bases). In germline, CDR1 is MDHEN, CDR2 SYDVKM. This CDR3 has 17 residues. V lost 5 bases to trimming and J lost 4 bases, with 23 bases between them.

With respect to this clone: Other DNA sequences in the same sample also yield this CDR3. This chain joins TRBV5-1 and TRBJ1-5, with D possibly being TRBD1 (6 bases). The germline V and J ends were trimmed by 4 bases and 4 bases, with 9 bases remaining between them. CDR1 and CDR2 (germline): SGHRS, YFSETQ. This CDR3 contains 13 residues. The CDR3 nucleotides read TGCGCCAGCAGCCCTCAGGGGAATCAGCCCCAGCATTTT. It translates to CASSPQGNQPQHF. The full variable domain, completed using reference TRBV5-1 and TRBJ1-5, is KAGVTQTPRYLIKTRGQQVTLSCSPISGHRSVSWYQQTPGQGLQFLFEYFSETQRNKGNFPGRFSGRQFSNSRSEMNVSTLELGDSALYLCASSPQGNQPQHFGDGTRLSIL.

This chain connects TRBV2 to TRBJ2-1, with TRBD2 matching 10 bases. The CDR3 has 13 amino acids. Trimming removed 6 bases from V and 6 bases from J; junction bases left unmatched: 2. CDR1 SNHLY and CDR2 FYNNEI come from the germline V gene. The CDR3 loop reads CASRASGSNEQFF. The CDR3 bases are TGTGCCAGCAGAGCTAGCGGGAGCAATGAGCAGTTCTTC.

V gene TRBV7-2 combines with J gene TRBJ2-1, with 12 bases fitting TRBD2. Looked up from germline, CDR1 is SGHTA and CDR2 is FQGNSA. The CDR3 is made up of 16 amino acids. With V trimmed by 5 bases and J by 8 bases, 10 bases remained unmatched. In nucleotides, the CDR3 is TGTGCCAGCAGCCAAACTTGGACTAGCGGGACCTATGAGCAGTTCTTC. This gives the protein CASSQTWTSGTYEQFF.

The chain recombines TRBV5-4 with TRBJ2-1; the match to TRBD2 covers 12 bases. J lost 9 bases, V lost 4 bases, and 8 bases had no gene match. Germline V gene sequence: CDR1 SGHNT, CDR2 YYREEE (reference sequence). This CDR3 is built from 15 residues. The CDR3 nucleotides are TGTGCCAGCAGCCTTGGAGGACTAGCGGGAATTGAGCAGTTCTTC. Translated: CASSLGGLAGIEQFF.

The chain couples TRBV28 to TRBJ1-4; tentatively, D is TRBD1 (6 bases). The CDR3 consists of 14 residues. V was cut by 6 bases and J by 8 bases, with 16 bases left in between. From germline, CDR1 is MDHEN and CDR2 SYDVKM. For the CDR3, the DNA is TGTGCCAGCAGGGCCTGGGGGGCCGGGGAAAAACTGTTTTTT. It codes for CASRAWGAGEKLFF. The full variable domain, with the rest looked up from reference TRBV28 and TRBJ1-4, is DVKVTQSSRYLVKRTGEKVFLECVQDMDHENMFWYRQDPGLGLRLIYFSYDVKMKEKGDIPEGYSVSREKKERFSLILESASTNQTSMYLCASRAWGAGEKLFFGSGTQLSVL.

CDR3 residues: CASSEQKHLAGANVLTF. In DNA, the CDR3 is TGTGCCAGCAGTGAACAGAAGCACCTGGCGGGGGCCAACGTCCTGACTTTC. V gene TRBV6-1 combines with J gene TRBJ2-6; D is undetermined. Germline V gives CDR1 MNHNS, CDR2 SASEGT. The germline V and J ends were trimmed by 2 bases and 4 bases, with 15 bases remaining between them. There are 17 residues in the CDR3.

The V call is TRBV4-2, the J call TRBJ1-2; D unresolved. CDR1 and CDR2 from the germline V gene are LGHNA and YNFKEQ. The CDR3 has 15 residues. The V and J ends lost 0 bases and 1 base respectively, with 9 bases between them. The CDR3 DNA reads as TGTGCCAGCAGCCAAGAATTCGGGTTTAACTATGGCTACACCTTC. Residues: CASSQEFGFNYGYTF.

The chain employs TRBV7-8 and TRBJ2-3; 9 bases are a match to TRBD2. Trimming took 8 bases from V and 1 from J; bases not matched to a gene: 4. The CDR3 sequence is 14 residues long. CDR1 is SGHVS, CDR2 FQNEAQ, per germline. The CDR3 sequence: CASGIAGGTDTQYF. The CDR3 DNA is TGTGCCAGCGGAATAGCGGGGGGCACAGATACGCAGTATTTT.

As regards this clone: The sample holds other DNA sequences that translate to the same CDR3. The rearrangement uses TRBV5-1 and TRBJ2-5; D is perhaps TRBD1 or TRBD2 (5 bases each). V lost 0 bases to trimming and J lost 5 bases, with 11 bases between them. The CDR3 has 14 amino acids. CDR1 SGHRS and CDR2 YFSETQ come from the germline V gene. CDR3 protein: CASSLDPGQETQYF. The CDR3 DNA reads as TGCGCCAGCAGCTTGGACCCGGGGCAGGAGACCCAGTACTTC.

This rearrangement joins TRBV5-6 to TRBJ2-1, with unresolved D. The germline V gene has CDR1 SGHDT and CDR2 YYEEEE. V shed 4 bases and J shed 12 bases, with 17 bases lying between them. The CDR3 spans 13 residues. The CDR3 nucleotides read TGTGCCAGCAGCCTTAATCCGGCCCAAGGGCAGTTCTTC. Translation: CASSLNPAQGQFF.

The V gene is TRBV5-1, the J gene TRBJ1-2; D unresolved. The CDR3 is 14 residues long. Germline CDR1 reads SGHRS; CDR2 reads YFSETQ. Trimming took 4 bases from V and 2 from J, leaving 12 bases between them. CDR3 DNA sequence: TGCGCCAGCAGCGTCACCGACGGCAACTATGGCTACACCTTC. Residues: CASSVTDGNYGYTF.

This clone showed up just a few times. The V and J genes are TRBV4-1 and TRBJ1-1, with 8 bases aligning to TRBD1. CDR3 length equals 14 residues. V was clipped by 3 bases and J by 7 bases; unmatched bases: 7. The germline V gene has CDR1 MGHRA and CDR2 YSYEKL. The CDR3 is CASSHPRQGNEAFF. Written as DNA, the CDR3 is TGCGCCAGCAGCCACCCGAGACAGGGGAATGAAGCTTTCTTT.